The present T cell receptor (beta chain) was sequenced within a study of OX40 agonist ivuxolimab in advanced cancers. Looking at the study overall: The costimulatory receptor OX40 (CD134) was targeted by ivuxolimab, a fully human IgG2 agonistic monoclonal antibody. Intravenous ivuxolimab was administered to patients every 2 weeks at six dose levels: 0.01, 0.1, 0.3, 1.5, 3 and 10 mg/kg. Of the approximately 54 patients in dose escalation, 19 had hepatocellular carcinoma, some 15 had melanoma, 9 had renal cell carcinoma and 9 had head and neck cancer. In the dose-escalation cohort, around 80% of patients were male, and the mean age was around 60 years with a range of 23 to 79. Patients were allowed to have had prior anti-PD-1, anti-PD-L1 or anti-CTLA-4 therapy, and 40% to 45% of the dose-escalation patients had previously received checkpoint inhibitors. Partial responses occurred in three dose-escalation patients: two with cutaneous melanoma and one with hepatocellular carcinoma. The purpose of peripheral TCRbeta sequencing was to test whether ivuxolimab changed TCR sequence diversity and led to clonal T-cell expansion. The paper reports the monotherapy dose-escalation portion (N of about 50 patients) of the phase I ivuxolimab trial. Broad study findings and their caveats: After ivuxolimab, CD8+ T cells had more expanded clones than CD4+ T cells on average. In the 0.1-3.0 mg/kg groups, partial responders were among the patients with the lowest normalized peripheral clonal expansion, particularly in CD8+ T cells. At doses of 0.1 to 3.0 mg/kg, clonal expansion of both CD4+ and CD8+ T cells in blood was seen between baseline and week 6. Low levels of normalized T-cell clonal expansion were also seen in some patients who did not respond. The antigen specificity of the peripheral T cells that underwent clonal expansion was not determined.

The trial excluded patients who had a history of autoimmune disease or who were on systemic immunosuppression. Peripheral blood for TCR sequencing was collected from all dose cohorts at baseline, on cycle 4 day 1, and on cycle 7 day 1. The samples were drawn from a first-in-human, open-label, multicenter phase I dose-escalation trial of ivuxolimab. The trial enrolled adults with locally advanced or metastatic head and neck squamous cell, hepatocellular, melanoma or renal cell carcinoma. CD4+ and CD8+ T cells were sorted separately from peripheral blood before TCR sequencing. For sequencing of the TCRbeta CDR3 region, genomic DNA was extracted from the sorted cells. TCRbeta CDR3 regions were sequenced using the immunoSEQ Assay. TCRdb obtained this table from immuneACCESS and retained in-frame rearrangements with V and J assigned. These tables miss some clones; where compared with another copy, unresolved V genes account for less than half of the shortfall, and the remainder is unexplained. The sample yields around 88,000 clones; about 90% were counted once. In total, the top ten clones hold 0.4% to 0.55% of the sample.

From a lookup of the germline V gene, CDR1 and CDR2 are SGHVS and FQNEAQ. V is shortened by 1 base, J by 3 bases, and the region joining them spans 12 bases. The CDR3 has 16 amino acids, counting the end cysteine and phenylalanine. Solely the CDR3 DNA is kept, with 48 bases framed from the first base. In regard to this clone: Its specific antigen is unknown. No qualities accompany the bases; no much larger clone lies one base away.

The sequence was collected from an adult with an advanced solid tumor such as melanoma, head and neck, liver or kidney cancer. The source material was CD4+ or CD8+ T cells sorted from blood, sampled in a trial of the OX40 agonist ivuxolimab. Recombination linked TRBV7-8 to TRBJ1-4; the D gene lacks a confident call. The CDR3 loop reads CASSLGVGPPNEKLFF. At the DNA level, the sequence is TGTGCCAGCAGCTTAGGAGTAGGGCCGCCTAATGAAAAACTGTTTTTT.